The 13 T cell receptor beta chains given below trace back to one sample, sequenced in a study of vaccination effects on CD4 cells after COVID-19. The authors isolated CD4+ T cells after approximately 9 days of culture. The antigens of these receptors remain unknown. The table came from immunoSEQ multiplex PCR; TCRdb's copy has only in-frame clones and leaves some out. This sample has fewer than 75,000 clones, with around 77% found just once. Specimen: CD4+ T cells from PBMCs cultured without peptide, collected before COVID-19 vaccination. The receptors shown here come from a human donor who received a COVID-19 vaccine.

This clone was found once. V and J are TRBV14 and TRBJ2-2, with 7 bases that match TRBD2. This CDR3 contains 16 residues. CDR1 and CDR2 (germline): SGHDN, FVKESK. V dropped 4 bases and J dropped 0; count of bases not matched to a gene: 5. In nucleotides, the CDR3 is TGTGCCAGCAGCCCTGGTGGACTAGCGAACACCGGGGAGCTGTTTTTT. It yields the protein CASSPGGLANTGELFF.

The chain joins TRBV2 to TRBJ2-7; D remains ambiguous. Germline V gives CDR1 SNHLY, CDR2 FYNNEI. The CDR3 loop spans 14 amino acids. Trimming took 4 bases from V and 9 from J, leaving 19 bases between them. This CDR3 is CASSGQASPTRQYV. The CDR3 DNA reads TGTGCCAGCAGTGGTCAGGCCTCCCCTACGAGGCAGTACGTC.

This clone was seen just once. The chain has TRBV28 and TRBJ2-5; 10 nucleotides line up with TRBD1. J gave up 3 bases and V 5 bases, and 6 bases lay outside the gene matches. The CDR3 runs to 15 residues. CDR1 is MDHEN, CDR2 SYDVKM, per germline. The CDR3 coding sequence is TGTGCCAGCAGTCCGCGCGGGACAGGGGAAGAGACCCAGTACTTC. The encoded protein is CASSPRGTGEETQYF.

The gene calls are TRBV5-1 and TRBJ2-7, with D unclear. Germline CDR1 SGHRS, CDR2 YFSETQ. The CDR3 has 14 amino acids. The V end lost 0 bases, the J end lost 1 base, and 8 bases lay between the germline ends. DNA for the CDR3: TGCGCCAGCAGCTTGGCCCCTACTTCCTACGAGCAGTACGTC. Encoded protein: CASSLAPTSYEQYV.

This sequence joins TRBV24-1 and TRBJ2-3, with D possibly being TRBD1 (6 bases). Germline lookup yields CDR1 KGHDR and CDR2 SFDVKD. This CDR3 has 16 residues. Between the trimmed V and J ends, which lost 1 base and 1 base, there was a span of 11 bases. The CDR3 DNA reads TGTGCCACCAGTGATTTAGGCGCAGGGGGCACAGATACGCAGTATTTT. Translation gives CATSDLGAGGTDTQYF.

The chain is built from TRBV24-1 and TRBJ2-3; D remains ambiguous. The CDR3 loop spans 12 amino acids. Germline CDR1 KGHDR, CDR2 SFDVKD. V was cut by 5 bases and J by 2 bases, with 4 bases left in between. The CDR3 DNA reads TGTGCCACCAGTGGGGACACAGATACGCAGTATTTT. Translated, it gives CATSGDTDTQYF.

This sequence joins TRBV19 and TRBJ2-7; no clear D gene. The CDR3 runs to 13 residues. V dropped 8 bases and J dropped 5 bases, with 16 bases sitting between them. CDR1 is LNHDA and CDR2 is SQIVND in the germline V gene (reference sequence). The CDR3 loop is CASRTFWPHEQYV. CDR3 coding DNA: TGTGCCAGTCGAACCTTCTGGCCCCACGAGCAGTACGTC.

The chain has TRBV6-5 and TRBJ1-2; no definite D call. CDR1 is MNHEY and CDR2 is SVGAGI in the germline V gene. The ends were cut back, 5 bases at V and 5 bases at J, with 15 bases in the middle. CDR3 size: 14 residues. The CDR3 nucleotides are TGTGCCAGCAGTATGACAAGTAACGTATATGGCTACACCTTC. Its translation: CASSMTSNVYGYTF.

The chain is built from TRBV24-1 and TRBJ2-6, with 11 nucleotides matching TRBD1. The V gene's germline CDR1 is KGHDR and CDR2 SFDVKD. J gave up 3 bases and V 2 bases, and 5 bases lay outside the gene matches. CDR3 length: 18 residues. For the CDR3, the DNA is TGTGCCACCAGTGATTCCCGGACAGGGGGCGGTGGGGCCAACGTCCTGACTTTC. Translating it yields CATSDSRTGGGGANVLTF.

The chain links TRBV18 to TRBJ2-5; a possible D gene is TRBD1 (6 bases). Trimming took off 4 bases at V and 2 bases at J, with 14 bases between the two ends. The CDR3 covers 15 residues. Germline CDR1 KGHSH, CDR2 LQKENI. The CDR3 coding sequence is TGTGCCAGCTCACTTTCCGGGACATATCAAGAGACCCAGTACTTC. The encoded protein is CASSLSGTYQETQYF.

This chain uses TRBV5-6 with TRBJ2-7; possible D gene TRBD2, 6 bases. The CDR3 extends over 11 amino acids. In germline, CDR1 is SGHDT, CDR2 YYEEEE. The V end was cut by 2 bases, the J end by 8 bases, with 8 bases between. The CDR3 sequence: CASSFRGKQYV. CDR3 DNA: TGTGCCAGCAGCTTCCGCGGGAAGCAGTACGTC.

The CDR3 loop is CATSDLGPGIDGELFF. The CDR3 DNA sequence: TGTGCCACCAGTGATTTGGGCCCAGGAATCGACGGGGAGCTGTTTTTT. This sequence joins TRBV24-1 and TRBJ2-2; D is unclear. Trimming took off 0 bases at V and 7 bases at J, with 14 bases between the two ends. CDR1 KGHDR and CDR2 SFDVKD come from the germline V gene. The CDR3 has 16 residues.

The chain is built from TRBV29-1 and TRBJ1-3; 8 nucleotides line up with TRBD1. Losses at the gene ends were 5 bases for V and 13 bases for J; bases not matched to a gene: 10. The CDR3 loop spans 12 amino acids. Germline assignment: CDR1 SQVTM and CDR2 ANQGSEA. CDR3 region: CSVYQRTGKIYF. The CDR3 DNA follows: TGCAGCGTTTATCAACGGACAGGGAAGATATATTTT.